Shown below are 17 T cell receptor beta chains from a single sample sequenced in a study of blood T cell repertoires in COVID-19. Method: immunoSEQ multiplex PCR; TCRdb's copy keeps in-frame clones and lacks some. Of about 150,000 clones in the sample, 80% were seen once. Sequenced input: peripheral blood. Source of these receptors: a woman aged 45-60 years with acute or convalescent COVID-19.

The chain recombines TRBV18 with TRBJ1-2; D may be TRBD1 (6 bases). V dropped 0 bases and J dropped 7 bases, with 12 bases sitting between them. CDR1 KGHSH and CDR2 LQKENI come from the germline V gene. This CDR3 has 14 residues. The DNA for the CDR3 is TGTGCCAGCTCACCACCGGGGGGGCCAGGTGGCTACACCTTC. It yields the protein CASSPPGGPGGYTF.

This clone showed up just once. The J gene is TRBJ2-5, the V gene TRBV5-1; D not resolved. The CDR3 consists of 15 residues. V lost 0 bases to trimming and J lost 2 bases, with 11 bases between them. The germline V gene has CDR1 SGHRS and CDR2 YFSETQ. The CDR3 protein is CASSLVHGVQETQYF. CDR3 in DNA: TGCGCCAGCAGCTTGGTTCACGGAGTACAAGAGACCCAGTACTTC.

The V and J genes are TRBV28 and TRBJ2-1; TRBD2 agrees at 7 bases. Germline CDR1 is MDHEN and CDR2 is SYDVKM. The CDR3 has 17 amino acids. V was pared by 4 bases and J by 9 bases, with 18 bases of the junction left unmatched. CDR3 in DNA: TGTGCCAGCAGTTACCCCCCGCAGACCACCAGCGGGACTGAGCAGTTCTTC. Translating gives CASSYPPQTTSGTEQFF.

This clone was seen at least ten times. The genes are TRBV9 and TRBJ2-7; TRBD2 aligns across 10 bases. The CDR3 covers 18 residues. Per germline, CDR1 SGDLS and CDR2 YYNGEE. V trimming: 4 bases; J trimming: 1 base; junction bases outside the gene matches: 14. CDR3 nucleotide sequence: TGTGCCAGCAGCCCCCTAGCGGGGGAGAGTTCTGGGTCCTACGAGCAGTACTTC. Its translation: CASSPLAGESSGSYEQYF.

The chain joins TRBV5-4 to TRBJ2-1; 11 positions match TRBD2. V shed 10 bases and J 5 bases; nucleotides not matched to a gene: 17. The CDR3 sequence is 17 residues long. CDR1 and CDR2 (germline): SGHNT, YYREEE (reference sequence). The CDR3, as DNA: TGTGCCCTCGCGCGTGGGACACTTAGCGGGGGGGACAATGAGCAGTTCTTC. Translated, it gives CALARGTLSGGDNEQFF.

The chain is built from TRBV7-3 and TRBJ2-3; 7 bases map to TRBD2. V shed 0 bases and J 6 bases; nucleotides not matched to a gene: 15. The CDR3 consists of 18 residues. Germline CDR1 is SGHTA and CDR2 is FQGTGA. Here the CDR3 reads CASSLTSLRGGGMDTQYF. The CDR3 coding sequence is TGTGCCAGCAGCTTAACGTCGCTGCGCGGGGGTGGGATGGATACGCAGTATTTT.

The rearrangement joins TRBV30 to TRBJ1-5; 8 nucleotides match TRBD1. The CDR3 covers 12 residues. After removal of 5 bases from V and 5 bases from J, the junction contained 2 bases not matched to a gene. Per the germline V gene, CDR1 is GTSNPN and CDR2 is SVGIG (reference sequence). In DNA form, the CDR3 reads TGTGCCTGGGACAGGGGCGATCAGCCCCAGCATTTT. Translation gives CAWDRGDQPQHF.

The chain combines TRBV5-1 with TRBJ1-1, with 10 bases lining up with TRBD1. This CDR3 has 14 residues. Germline CDR1 SGHRS, CDR2 YFSETQ. V was clipped by 0 bases and J by 5 bases; unmatched bases: 1. The CDR3 region has the DNA TGCGCCAGCAGCTTGGAGGACAGGGGGACTGAAGCTTTCTTT. It translates to CASSLEDRGTEAFF.

The chain joins TRBV5-1 to TRBJ2-3; 14 nucleotides line up with TRBD2. CDR1 SGHRS and CDR2 YFSETQ come from the germline V gene. V lost 4 bases and J lost 1; bases outside the gene matches: 2. There are 16 residues in the CDR3. In DNA form, the CDR3 reads TGCGCCAGCAGCCCGGGACTAGCGGGGGGCACAGATACGCAGTATTTT. Amino acids: CASSPGLAGGTDTQYF.

This clone occurred a few times. The CDR3 DNA is TGTGCCAGCAGCCCAGCGGTGGGACACGGTCAAGAAAAACTGTTTTTT. This sequence encodes CASSPAVGHGQEKLFF. The rearrangement joins TRBV7-9 to TRBJ1-4; D is possibly TRBD1 (6 bases). V lost 5 bases, J lost 8 bases, and 21 bases lay in between. Germline V CDR1 and CDR2: SEHNR, FQNEAQ (reference sequence). This CDR3 has 16 amino acids.

This clone has just one count. The J gene is TRBJ1-6, the V gene TRBV25-1; no clear D. CDR1 MGHDK and CDR2 SYGVNS come from the germline V gene. This CDR3 has 16 amino acids. V lost 3 bases and J lost 2, with 11 bases in between. As DNA, the CDR3 is TGTGCCAGCAGTGATGGCGCCGCGGCCTATAATTCACCCCTCCACTTT. As protein: CASSDGAAAYNSPLHF.

The rearrangement uses TRBV18 and TRBJ1-5; D is unresolved. Germline CDR1 is KGHSH and CDR2 is LQKENI. Trimming took off 2 bases at V and 6 bases at J, with 17 bases between the two ends. CDR3 length: 16 residues. CDR3 DNA: TGTGCCAGCTCACCAGCTACAACAGCTGGTATTCAGCCCCAGCATTTT. This translates into CASSPATTAGIQPQHF.

The J gene is TRBJ2-7, the V gene TRBV14; 12 nucleotides align to TRBD2. The V gene's germline CDR1 is SGHDN and CDR2 FVKESK. CDR3 size: 16 residues. V lost 1 base and J lost 6; bases outside the gene matches: 7. As DNA, the CDR3 is TGTGCCAGCAGCCAAGGTCGGACTAGCGGGGAAGTCGAGCAGTACTTC. Residues: CASSQGRTSGEVEQYF.

This chain uses TRBV3-1 (or the pseudogene TRBV3-2) with TRBJ2-7; no clear D. The CDR3 runs to 16 residues. The V end was cut by 4 bases, the J end by 2 bases, with 18 bases between. CDR1 is LGHDT and CDR2 is YNNKEL in the germline V gene (reference sequence). This CDR3 reads CASSPLGNSYPYEQYF. CDR3 nucleotides: TGTGCCAGCAGCCCTCTCGGCAACAGTTACCCCTACGAGCAGTACTTC.

The V call is TRBV6-5, the J call TRBJ1-2, with D tentatively TRBD1 (6 bases). Trimming took 8 bases from V and 6 from J, leaving 13 bases between them. Germline values: CDR1 MNHEY, CDR2 SVGAGI. This CDR3 is built from 12 residues. The CDR3 region has the DNA TGTGCCAGCTGCAGGGGTGCGGATGGCTACACCTTC. Its protein product is CASCRGADGYTF.

The V and J genes are TRBV28 and TRBJ2-7, with TRBD1 matching over 7 bases. Germline CDR1 is MDHEN and CDR2 is SYDVKM. Trimming at V came to 4 bases and at J to 4 bases, leaving 13 bases not matched to a gene. This CDR3 region has 16 residues. CDR3 sequence: CASSSYQGTDEYEQYF. CDR3 in DNA: TGTGCCAGCAGTTCGTACCAAGGGACAGACGAATACGAGCAGTACTTC. Complete variable domain (other parts from reference TRBV28 and TRBJ2-7): DVKVTQSSRYLVKRTGEKVFLECVQDMDHENMFWYRQDPGLGLRLIYFSYDVKMKEKGDIPEGYSVSREKKERFSLILESASTNQTSMYLCASSSYQGTDEYEQYFGPGTRLTVT.

The rearrangement joins TRBV6-5 to TRBJ1-5; perhaps TRBD1 as D (5 bases). Germline V lookup: CDR1 MNHEY, CDR2 SVGAGI. The CDR3 is made up of 15 amino acids. V lost 6 bases and J 6 bases, leaving 18 bases between the germline ends. CDR3 in DNA: TGTGCCAGCAGGGGGGTTTCGGGGGATGGTCAGCCCCAGCATTTT. Amino acids: CASRGVSGDGQPQHF.